What follows are 10 T cell receptor beta chains derived from one specimen sequenced in a study of cytomegalovirus exposure and HLA in healthy donors. A multiplex PCR was run with 60 Vbeta primers and 13 Jbeta primers. Here immunoSEQ multiplex PCR was the method, and the copy in TCRdb shows in-frame clones only, minus some. The sample contains under 150,000 clones, around 78% of which appear only once. Sequenced: PBMCs. The receptor set was obtained from a middle-aged man in good health and CMV-seropositive.

V is TRBV7-7 and J is TRBJ2-6; 9 bases fit TRBD1. Germline lookup yields CDR1 SSHAT and CDR2 FNYEAQ (reference sequence). This CDR3 spans 15 amino acids. J was trimmed by 3 bases and V by 4 bases; bases with no gene match: 1. CDR3 sequence (DNA): TGTGCCAGCAGCTCGGGACAGGGTGGGGCCAACGTCCTGACTTTC. Amino acids: CASSSGQGGANVLTF.

This clone came up once. The chain uses TRBV7-9 and TRBJ1-1; no firm D call. With 4 bases removed from V and 11 bases from J, the gap between germline ends came to 20 bases. The CDR3 consists of 14 residues. CDR1 and CDR2 (germline): SEHNR, FQNEAQ (reference sequence). The CDR3, as DNA: TGTGCCAGCAGCTCTAACTTCGGGATGCTTCGGGCTTTCTTT. This sequence encodes CASSSNFGMLRAFF.

This clone occurred once. This chain links TRBV4-3 with TRBJ1-2, with TRBD1 matching 9 bases. Trimming took 1 base from V and 1 from J; bases not matched to a gene: 4. CDR1 LGHNA and CDR2 YSLEER come from the germline V gene. The CDR3 has 16 residues. DNA of the CDR3: TGCGCCAGCAGCCAAGCAGGGACAGGGAGTAACTATGGCTACACCTTC. Its translation is CASSQAGTGSNYGYTF.

This clone was seen only a few times. The rearrangement links TRBV10-1 to TRBJ2-7; weak D call: TRBD1 (5 bases). The germline gives CDR1 WNHNN, CDR2 SYGVQD (reference sequence). The CDR3 spans 13 residues. V gave up 10 bases and J gave up 4 bases, with 17 bases separating them. The CDR3 region is CATLGWGAYEQYF. The CDR3 DNA reads TGCGCCACCCTTGGGTGGGGCGCGTACGAGCAGTACTTC.

The genes are TRBV29-1 and TRBJ1-1; 7 positions agree with TRBD1. The CDR3 runs to 13 residues. V lost 7 bases, J lost 1 base, and 6 bases stayed unmatched. The germline V gene encodes CDR1 SQVTM and CDR2 ANQGSEA. CDR3 coding DNA: TGCAGCGCGGCACGACAGGGGAACACTGAAGCTTTCTTT. As protein: CSAARQGNTEAFF. The variable domain in full, with the rest retrieved from reference TRBV29-1 and TRBJ1-1, is SAVISQKPSRDICQRGTSLTIQCQVDSQVTMMFWYRQQPGQSLTLIATANQGSEATYESGFVIDKFPISRPNLTFSTLTVSNMSPEDSSIYLCSAARQGNTEAFFGQGTRLTVV.

This chain joins TRBV28 and TRBJ1-4, with TRBD1 as a possible D gene (5 bases). The CDR3 contains 14 residues. CDR1 MDHEN and CDR2 SYDVKM come from the germline V gene. The germline V and J ends were trimmed by 7 bases and 3 bases, with 12 bases remaining between them. CDR3 region: CASIRGTSNEKLFF. DNA for the CDR3: TGTGCCAGCATACGGGGGACCTCTAATGAAAAACTGTTTTTT.

This sequence joins TRBV19 and TRBJ2-7; 7 bases agree with TRBD2. The ends lost 2 bases at V and 2 bases at J; junction bases unmatched: 15. The CDR3 consists of 18 residues. CDR1 and CDR2 (germline): LNHDA, SQIVND (reference sequence). The DNA of the CDR3 is TGTGCCAGTAGTATAACCCCTTTGTCGAGCGGGGCACCCTACGAGCAGTACTTC. Amino acid sequence: CASSITPLSSGAPYEQYF.

The rearrangement uses TRBV2 and TRBJ2-1; D perhaps matches TRBD1 (6 bases). The CDR3 has 15 amino acids. Trimming took 4 bases from V and 0 from J, leaving 10 bases between them. CDR1 is SNHLY, CDR2 FYNNEI, per germline. CDR3 region: CASSGQDSSYNEQFF. CDR3 bases: TGTGCCAGCAGTGGACAGGATAGCTCCTACAATGAGCAGTTCTTC.

This clone was observed a handful of times. J is TRBJ2-1 and V is TRBV28, with 10 bases fitting TRBD2. The ends lost 5 bases at V and 8 bases at J; junction bases unmatched: 12. Germline lookup yields CDR1 MDHEN and CDR2 SYDVKM. This CDR3 comprises 16 residues. In DNA, the CDR3 is TGTGCCAGCAGTGCTACCGGGACTAGCGTTATTCATGAGCAGTTCTTC. This sequence encodes CASSATGTSVIHEQFF.

The chain links TRBV7-6 to TRBJ2-2; tentative D call: TRBD2 (5 bases). V was cut by 6 bases and J by 5 bases, with 7 bases left in between. CDR1 and CDR2 from the germline V gene are SGHVS and FNYEAQ. CDR3 length: 12 residues. CDR3 loop: CASREATGELFF. DNA of the CDR3: TGTGCCAGCAGGGAGGCGACCGGGGAGCTGTTTTTT. The complete variable domain, with remaining parts taken from reference TRBV7-6 and TRBJ2-2, reads GAGVSQSPRYKVTKRGQDVALRCDPISGHVSLYWYRQALGQGPEFLTYFNYEAQQDKSGLPNDRFSAERPEGSISTLTIQRTEQRDSAMYRCASREATGELFFGEGSRLTVL.